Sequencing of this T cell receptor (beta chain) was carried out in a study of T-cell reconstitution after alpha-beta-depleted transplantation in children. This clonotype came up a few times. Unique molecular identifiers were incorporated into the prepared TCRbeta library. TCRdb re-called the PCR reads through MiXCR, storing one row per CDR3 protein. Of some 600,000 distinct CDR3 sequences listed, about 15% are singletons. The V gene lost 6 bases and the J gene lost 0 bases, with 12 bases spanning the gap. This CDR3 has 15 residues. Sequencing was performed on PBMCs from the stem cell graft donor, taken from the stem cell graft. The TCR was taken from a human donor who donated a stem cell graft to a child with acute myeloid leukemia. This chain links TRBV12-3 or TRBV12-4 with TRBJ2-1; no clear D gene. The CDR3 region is CASRVGLSSYNEQFF. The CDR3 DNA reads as TGTGCCAGCAGGGTGGGTTTGAGCTCCTACAATGAGCAGTTCTTC.